One and the same sample provided the 7 T cell receptor beta chains below, sequenced in a study of cytomegalovirus exposure and HLA in healthy donors (dated by TCRdb to the late 2010s). The library was obtained by the immunoSEQ multiplex PCR assay. A mixture of 60 forward primers for TCR Vbeta segments and 13 reverse primers for TCR Jbeta segments was used in the multiplex PCR. As stored in TCRdb, this immuneACCESS dataset retains in-frame rearrangements with V and J assigned. A fraction of the clones does not appear; measured against another copy, unresolved V genes explain less than half of the discrepancy, and the remainder lacks a known reason. The table for this sample lists 210,000 or so clones; almost 85% of them were counted only once. Together, the top ten hold more than 0.45% of the sample. Sequenced: PBMCs. The receptors were sampled from a woman in her forties in good health and CMV-seronegative.

The rearrangement uses TRBV27 and TRBJ2-7, with D perhaps matching TRBD2 (5 bases). The CDR3 length is 16 residues. Germline CDR1 MNHEY, CDR2 SMNVEV (reference sequence). V was clipped by 3 bases and J by 0 bases, with 15 bases between them. DNA for the CDR3: TGTGCCAGCAGTTTTACAGACGTACGGGGCTCCTACGAGCAGTACTTC. It encodes CASSFTDVRGSYEQYF.

J is TRBJ1-4 and V is TRBV5-6; D might be TRBD1 (5 bases). With 0 bases removed from V and 7 bases from J, the gap between germline ends came to 13 bases. Germline values: CDR1 SGHDT, CDR2 YYEEEE. This CDR3 has 15 residues. DNA of the CDR3: TGTGCCAGCAGCTTGGCCACAGGTTATGGTGAAAAACTGTTTTTT. As protein: CASSLATGYGEKLFF.

CDR3 DNA sequence: TGTGCCAGCAGCCGACAGGGGTATATGGACGAGCAGTACTTC. Protein product: CASSRQGYMDEQYF. The gene calls are TRBV7-9 and TRBJ2-7; 8 bases align to TRBD1. The germline CDR1 and CDR2 sequences are SEHNR and FQNEAQ (reference sequence). This CDR3 has 14 amino acids. With V trimmed by 5 bases and J by 5 bases, 8 bases remained unmatched.

The chain carries TRBV7-8 and TRBJ2-1; D remains ambiguous. The CDR3 spans 14 residues. Germline values: CDR1 SGHVS, CDR2 FQNEAQ. The V end was cut by 0 bases, the J end by 3 bases, with 6 bases between. As DNA, the CDR3 is TGTGCCAGCAGCTTAGCCGGTAGCTACAATGAGCAGTTCTTC. Translation: CASSLAGSYNEQFF. The full variable domain, in which reference TRBV7-8 and TRBJ2-1 provide the parts outside the CDR3, is GAGVSQSPRYKVAKRGQDVALRCDPISGHVSLFWYQQALGQGPEFLTYFQNEAQLDKSGLPSDRFFAERPEGSVSTLKIQRTQQEDSAVYLCASSLAGSYNEQFFGPGTRLTVL.

The chain has TRBV19 and TRBJ2-7, with a weak D call TRBD1 (5 bases). There are 14 residues in the CDR3. The germline V gene encodes CDR1 LNHDA and CDR2 SQIVND (reference sequence). V was cut by 7 bases and J by 4 bases, with 17 bases left in between. The CDR3 sequence: CASNGGHLAYEQYF. Here the CDR3 DNA reads TGTGCCAGTAACGGCGGACACCTTGCGTACGAGCAGTACTTC. Supplemented by reference TRBV19 and TRBJ2-7, the full variable domain reads DGGITQSPKYLFRKEGQNVTLSCEQNLNHDAMYWYRQDPGQGLRLIYYSQIVNDFQKGDIAEGYSVSREKKESFPLTVTSAQKNPTAFYLCASNGGHLAYEQYFGPGTRLTVT.

This clone occurred a few times. J is TRBJ2-7 and V is TRBV6-5, with TRBD1 matching over 7 bases. Trimming removed 6 bases from V and 3 bases from J; junction bases left unmatched: 8. CDR1 and CDR2 from the germline V gene are MNHEY and SVGAGI. The CDR3 totals 14 residues. In DNA, the CDR3 is TGTGCCAGCAGAAGACCGGGACAGAACTACGAGCAGTACTTC. This codes for CASRRPGQNYEQYF.

A single count supports this clone. The rearrangement uses TRBV15 and TRBJ1-2; D perhaps matches TRBD1 (5 bases). The germline V and J ends were trimmed by 0 bases and 5 bases, with 19 bases remaining between them. Germline V gene lookup returns CDR1 LNHNV and CDR2 YYDKDF (reference sequence). The CDR3 extends over 17 amino acids. CDR3 amino acids: CATSRDSYRFIGYGYTF. The CDR3 DNA follows: TGTGCCACCAGCAGAGATTCCTACAGGTTTATCGGGTATGGCTACACCTTC.